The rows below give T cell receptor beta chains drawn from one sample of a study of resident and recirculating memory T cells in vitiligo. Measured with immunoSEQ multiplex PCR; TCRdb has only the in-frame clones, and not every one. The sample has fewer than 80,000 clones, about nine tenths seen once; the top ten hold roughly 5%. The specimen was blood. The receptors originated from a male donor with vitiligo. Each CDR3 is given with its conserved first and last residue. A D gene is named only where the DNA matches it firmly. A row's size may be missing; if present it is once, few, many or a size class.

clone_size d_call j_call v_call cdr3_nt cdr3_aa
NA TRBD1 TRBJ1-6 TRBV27 TGTGCCACCATTGGGGGACAGCTAGCTTCACCCCTCCACTTT CATIGGQLASPLHF
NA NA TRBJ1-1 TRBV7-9 TGTGCCAGCAGCTCCGGTAGGGGGGGAACTGAAGCTTTCTTT CASSSGRGGTEAFF
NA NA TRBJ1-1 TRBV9 TGTGCCAGCAGCGTAGGCGGAAGCGGGGGCCTGAGGAATGAAGCTTTCTTT CASSVGGSGGLRNEAFF
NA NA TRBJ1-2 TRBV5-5 TGTGCCAGCGACGGGGGAGTAAACTATGGCTACACCTTC CASDGGVNYGYTF
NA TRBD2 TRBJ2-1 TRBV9 TGTGCCAGCAGCGGTGGGACTAGCTTTAATGAGCAGTTCTTC CASSGGTSFNEQFF
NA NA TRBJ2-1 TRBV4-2 TGTGCCAGCAGCCAAGATAGTCGGAGGGGGCAGGGTACCGATGAGCAGTTCTTC CASSQDSRRGQGTDEQFF
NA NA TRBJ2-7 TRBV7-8 TGTGCCAGCAGCTTTTCGGACAGAACCTACGAGCAGTACTTC CASSFSDRTYEQYF
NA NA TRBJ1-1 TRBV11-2 TGTGCCAGCAGCTTAAAGACATTGAACACTGAAGCTTTCTTT CASSLKTLNTEAFF
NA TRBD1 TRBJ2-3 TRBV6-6 TGTGCCAGCAGTCATGGGACAGGCTCAAACACAGATACGCAGTATTTT CASSHGTGSNTDTQYF
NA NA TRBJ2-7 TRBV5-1 TGCGCCAGCAGCTTGGACGGAGTTTACTACGAGCAGTACTTC CASSLDGVYYEQYF
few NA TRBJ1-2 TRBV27 TGTGCCAGCACCCACACGCTCCAGGGGACGTCTGGCTACACCTTC CASTHTLQGTSGYTF
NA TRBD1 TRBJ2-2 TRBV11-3 TGTGCCAGCAGCTACCGGGGGACAGGGGGCGGCGGGGAGCTGTTTTTT CASSYRGTGGGGELFF
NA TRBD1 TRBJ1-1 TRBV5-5 TGTGCCAGCAGCTCCACCGGGACAGAGGACACTGAAGCTTTCTTT CASSSTGTEDTEAFF
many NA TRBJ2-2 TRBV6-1 TGTGCCAACTCGGACTCGCTCGACACCGGGGAGCTGTTTTTT CANSDSLDTGELFF
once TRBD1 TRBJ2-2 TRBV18 TGTGCCAGCTCACCACCTGGGGCCGGGACAGGGTACACCGGGGAGCTGTTTTTT CASSPPGAGTGYTGELFF
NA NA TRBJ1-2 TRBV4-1 TGCGCCAGCAGCCAAGAACGGACAGCTAACTATGGCTACACCTTC CASSQERTANYGYTF